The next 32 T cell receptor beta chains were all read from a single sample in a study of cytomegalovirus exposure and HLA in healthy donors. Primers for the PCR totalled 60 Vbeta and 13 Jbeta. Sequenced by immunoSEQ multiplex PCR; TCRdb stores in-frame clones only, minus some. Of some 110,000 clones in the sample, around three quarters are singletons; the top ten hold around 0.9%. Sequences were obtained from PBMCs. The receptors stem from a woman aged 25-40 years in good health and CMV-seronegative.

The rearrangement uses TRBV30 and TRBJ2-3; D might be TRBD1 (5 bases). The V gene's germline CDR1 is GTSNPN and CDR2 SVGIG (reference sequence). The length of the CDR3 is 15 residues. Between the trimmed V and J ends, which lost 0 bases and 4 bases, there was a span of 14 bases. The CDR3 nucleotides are TGTGCCTGGAGTGTAGGCAGGGTAGACGCAGATACGCAGTATTTT. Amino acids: CAWSVGRVDADTQYF.

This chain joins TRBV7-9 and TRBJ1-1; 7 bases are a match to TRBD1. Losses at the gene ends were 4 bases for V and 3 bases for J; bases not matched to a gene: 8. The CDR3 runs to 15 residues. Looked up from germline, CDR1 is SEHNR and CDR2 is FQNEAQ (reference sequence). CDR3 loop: CASSYKTGWYTEAFF. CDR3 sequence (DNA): TGTGCCAGCAGCTACAAGACAGGGTGGTACACTGAAGCTTTCTTT.

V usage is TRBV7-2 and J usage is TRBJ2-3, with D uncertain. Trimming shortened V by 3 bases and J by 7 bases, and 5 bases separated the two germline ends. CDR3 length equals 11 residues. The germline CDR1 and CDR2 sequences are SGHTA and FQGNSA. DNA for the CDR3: TGTGCCAGCAGCTTCGCGAATACGCAGTATTTT. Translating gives CASSFANTQYF.

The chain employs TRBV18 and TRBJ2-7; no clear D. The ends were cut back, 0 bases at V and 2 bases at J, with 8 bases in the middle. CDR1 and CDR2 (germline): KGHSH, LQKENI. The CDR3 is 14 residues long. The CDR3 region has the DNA TGTGCCAGCTCACCACCGGGCTCACCCTACGAGCAGTACTTC. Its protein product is CASSPPGSPYEQYF. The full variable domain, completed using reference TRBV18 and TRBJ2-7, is NAGVMQNPRHLVRRRGQEARLRCSPMKGHSHVYWYRQLPEEGLKFMVYLQKENIIDESGMPKERFSAEFPKEGPSILRIQQVVRGDSAAYFCASSPPGSPYEQYFGPGTRLTVT.

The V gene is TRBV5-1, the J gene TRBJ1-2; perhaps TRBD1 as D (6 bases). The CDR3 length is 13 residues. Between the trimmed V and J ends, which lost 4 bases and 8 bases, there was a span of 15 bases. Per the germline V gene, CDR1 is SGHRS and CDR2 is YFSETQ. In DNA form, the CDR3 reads TGCGCCAGCAGCCGAGGGTCGCAGGGGGGCTACACCTTC. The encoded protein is CASSRGSQGGYTF.

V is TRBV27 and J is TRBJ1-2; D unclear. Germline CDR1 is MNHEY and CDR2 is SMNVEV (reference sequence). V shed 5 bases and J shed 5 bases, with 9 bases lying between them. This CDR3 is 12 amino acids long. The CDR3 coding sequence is TGTGCCAGCAGTGGAGGATTTTATGGCTACACCTTC. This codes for CASSGGFYGYTF.

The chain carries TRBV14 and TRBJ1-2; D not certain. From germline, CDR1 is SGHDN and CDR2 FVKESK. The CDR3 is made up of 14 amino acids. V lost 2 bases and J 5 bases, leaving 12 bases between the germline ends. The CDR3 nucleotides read TGTGCCAGCAGCCAACTCCCGGGGAGGTATGGCTACACCTTC. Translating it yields CASSQLPGRYGYTF.

The chain's CDR3 is CASSLAGLAGVTDTQYF. The CDR3 nucleotides are TGCGCCAGCAGCTTGGCCGGTTTAGCGGGGGTAACAGATACGCAGTATTTT. The gene calls are TRBV5-1 and TRBJ2-3; 9 bases agree with TRBD2. Germline V gene sequence: CDR1 SGHRS, CDR2 YFSETQ. V shed 0 bases and J 3 bases; nucleotides not matched to a gene: 8. The CDR3 length is 17 residues.

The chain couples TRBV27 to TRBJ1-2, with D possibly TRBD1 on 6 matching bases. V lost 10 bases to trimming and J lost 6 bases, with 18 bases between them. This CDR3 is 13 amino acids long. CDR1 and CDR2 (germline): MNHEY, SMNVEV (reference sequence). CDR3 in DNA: TGTGCCACCGGGGGGCGCTGGGGGGATGGCTACACCTTC. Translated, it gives CATGGRWGDGYTF.

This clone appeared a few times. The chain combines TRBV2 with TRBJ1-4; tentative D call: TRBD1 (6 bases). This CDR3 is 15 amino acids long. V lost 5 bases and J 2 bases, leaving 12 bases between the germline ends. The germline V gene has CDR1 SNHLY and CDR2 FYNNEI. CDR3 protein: CASSNMGATNEKLFF. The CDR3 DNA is TGTGCCAGCAGTAATATGGGGGCTACTAATGAAAAACTGTTTTTT. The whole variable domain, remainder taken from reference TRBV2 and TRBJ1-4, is EPEVTQTPSHQVTQMGQEVILRCVPISNHLYFYWYRQILGQKVEFLVSFYNNEISEKSEIFDDQFSVERPDGSNFTLKIRSTKLEDSAMYFCASSNMGATNEKLFFGSGTQLSVL.

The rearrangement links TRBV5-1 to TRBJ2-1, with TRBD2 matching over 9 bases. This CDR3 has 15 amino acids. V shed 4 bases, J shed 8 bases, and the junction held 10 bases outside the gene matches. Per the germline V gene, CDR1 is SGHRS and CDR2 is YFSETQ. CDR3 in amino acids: CASSRGLARGDEQFF. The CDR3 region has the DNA TGCGCCAGCAGCCGGGGACTAGCCCGAGGGGATGAGCAGTTCTTC.

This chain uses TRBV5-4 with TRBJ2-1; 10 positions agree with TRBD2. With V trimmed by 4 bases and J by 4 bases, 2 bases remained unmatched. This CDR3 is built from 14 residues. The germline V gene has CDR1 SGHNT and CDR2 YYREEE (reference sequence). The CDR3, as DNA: TGTGCCAGCAGCCTAGCGGGGGTTTACAATGAGCAGTTCTTC. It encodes CASSLAGVYNEQFF.

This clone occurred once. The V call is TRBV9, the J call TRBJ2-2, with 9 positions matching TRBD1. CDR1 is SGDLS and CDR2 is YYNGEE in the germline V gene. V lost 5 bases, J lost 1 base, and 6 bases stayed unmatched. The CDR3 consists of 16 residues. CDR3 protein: CASRHPGQGNTGELFF. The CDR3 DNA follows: TGTGCCAGCAGACACCCGGGACAGGGGAACACCGGGGAGCTGTTTTTT.

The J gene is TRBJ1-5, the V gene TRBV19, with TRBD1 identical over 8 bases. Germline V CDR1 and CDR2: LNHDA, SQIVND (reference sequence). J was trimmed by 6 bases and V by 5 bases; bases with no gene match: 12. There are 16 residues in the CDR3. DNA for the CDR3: TGTGCCAGTAGTCCCCCGGGAGCAGGGGGCGGTCAGCCCCAGCATTTT. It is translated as CASSPPGAGGGQPQHF. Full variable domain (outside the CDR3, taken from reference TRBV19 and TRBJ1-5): DGGITQSPKYLFRKEGQNVTLSCEQNLNHDAMYWYRQDPGQGLRLIYYSQIVNDFQKGDIAEGYSVSREKKESFPLTVTSAQKNPTAFYLCASSPPGAGGGQPQHFGDGTRLSIL.

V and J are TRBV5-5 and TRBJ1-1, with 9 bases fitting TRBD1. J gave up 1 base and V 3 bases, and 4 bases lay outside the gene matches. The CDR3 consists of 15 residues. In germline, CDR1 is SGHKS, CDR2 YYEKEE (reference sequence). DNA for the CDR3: TGTGCCAGCAGCTACACAGGGGGCACGAACACTGAAGCTTTCTTT. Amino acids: CASSYTGGTNTEAFF.

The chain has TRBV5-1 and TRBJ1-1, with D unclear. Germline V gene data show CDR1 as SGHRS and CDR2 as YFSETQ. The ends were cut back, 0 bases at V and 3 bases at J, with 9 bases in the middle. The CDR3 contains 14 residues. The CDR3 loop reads CASSLAEVDTEAFF. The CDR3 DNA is TGCGCCAGCAGCTTGGCAGAGGTAGACACTGAAGCTTTCTTT. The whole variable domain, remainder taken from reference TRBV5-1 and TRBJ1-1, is KAGVTQTPRYLIKTRGQQVTLSCSPISGHRSVSWYQQTPGQGLQFLFEYFSETQRNKGNFPGRFSGRQFSNSRSEMNVSTLELGDSALYLCASSLAEVDTEAFFGQGTRLTVV.

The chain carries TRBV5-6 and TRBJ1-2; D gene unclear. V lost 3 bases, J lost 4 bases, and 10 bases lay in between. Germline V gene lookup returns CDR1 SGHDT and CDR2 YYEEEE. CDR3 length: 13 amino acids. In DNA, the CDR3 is TGTGCCAGCAGCTCCGCCGAGCCCTATGGCTACACCTTC. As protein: CASSSAEPYGYTF.

The CDR3 DNA follows: TGTGCCAGCAGCCCGGGGGGAGATGGCTACACCTTC. Translating gives CASSPGGDGYTF. This rearrangement joins TRBV6-5 to TRBJ1-2; perhaps TRBD1 as D (5 bases). Germline CDR1 and CDR2: MNHEY and SVGAGI. The germline V and J ends were trimmed by 6 bases and 6 bases, with 11 bases remaining between them. CDR3 length equals 12 residues.

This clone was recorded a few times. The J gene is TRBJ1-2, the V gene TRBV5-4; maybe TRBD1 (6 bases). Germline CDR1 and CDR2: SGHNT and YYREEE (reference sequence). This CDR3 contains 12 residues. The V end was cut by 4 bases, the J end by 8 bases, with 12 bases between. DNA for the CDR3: TGTGCCAGCAGCCCGGGGACAAGCGGCTACACCTTC. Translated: CASSPGTSGYTF.

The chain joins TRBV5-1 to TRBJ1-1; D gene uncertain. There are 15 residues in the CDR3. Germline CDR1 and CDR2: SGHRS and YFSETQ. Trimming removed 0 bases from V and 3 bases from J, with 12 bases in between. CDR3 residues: CASSLDGERYTEAFF. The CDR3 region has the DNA TGCGCCAGCAGCTTGGATGGGGAGAGGTACACTGAAGCTTTCTTT.

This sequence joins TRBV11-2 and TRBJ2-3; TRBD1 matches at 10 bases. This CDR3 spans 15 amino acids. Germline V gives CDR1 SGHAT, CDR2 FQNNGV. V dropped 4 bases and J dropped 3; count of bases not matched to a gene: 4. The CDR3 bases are TGTGCCAGCAGCTACGGGACAGGGGAGACAGATACGCAGTATTTT. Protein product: CASSYGTGETDTQYF.

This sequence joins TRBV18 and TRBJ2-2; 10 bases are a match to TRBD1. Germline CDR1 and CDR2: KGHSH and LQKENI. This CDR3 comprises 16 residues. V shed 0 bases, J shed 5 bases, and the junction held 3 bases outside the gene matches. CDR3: CASSPPGQGSTGELFF. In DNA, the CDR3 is TGTGCCAGCTCACCACCGGGACAGGGGAGTACCGGGGAGCTGTTTTTT.

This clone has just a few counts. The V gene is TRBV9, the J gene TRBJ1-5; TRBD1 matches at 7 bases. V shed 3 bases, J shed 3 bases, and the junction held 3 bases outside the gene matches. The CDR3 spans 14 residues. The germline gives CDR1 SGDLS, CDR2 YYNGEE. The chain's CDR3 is CASSAGQHNQPQHF. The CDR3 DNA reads TGTGCCAGCAGCGCGGGACAGCACAATCAGCCCCAGCATTTT.

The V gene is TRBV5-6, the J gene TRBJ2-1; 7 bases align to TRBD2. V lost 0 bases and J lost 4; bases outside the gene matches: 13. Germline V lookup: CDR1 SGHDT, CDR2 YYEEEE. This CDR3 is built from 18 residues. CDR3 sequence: CASSLVTFDGRKYNEQFF. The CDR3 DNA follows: TGTGCCAGCAGCTTGGTGACTTTTGACGGGAGGAAGTACAATGAGCAGTTCTTC.

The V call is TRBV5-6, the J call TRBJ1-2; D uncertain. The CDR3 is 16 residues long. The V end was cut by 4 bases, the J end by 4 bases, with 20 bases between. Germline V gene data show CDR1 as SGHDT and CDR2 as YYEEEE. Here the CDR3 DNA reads TGTGCCAGCAGCCCTCGGGGATCTACCCCGGGCTATGGCTACACCTTC. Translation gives CASSPRGSTPGYGYTF. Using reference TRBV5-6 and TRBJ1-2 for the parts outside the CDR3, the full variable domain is DAGVTQSPTHLIKTRGQQVTLRCSPKSGHDTVSWYQQALGQGPQFIFQYYEEEERQRGNFPDRFSGHQFPNYSSELNVNALLLGDSALYLCASSPRGSTPGYGYTFGSGTRLTVV.

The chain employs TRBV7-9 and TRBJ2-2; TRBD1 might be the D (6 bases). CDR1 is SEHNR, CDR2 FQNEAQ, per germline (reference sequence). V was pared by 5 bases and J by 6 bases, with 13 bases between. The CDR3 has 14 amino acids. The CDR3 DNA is TGTGCCAGCAGCCAGGGGCAGGGGTCCGGGGAGCTGTTTTTT. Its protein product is CASSQGQGSGELFF.

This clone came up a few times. DNA of the CDR3: TGTGCCAGCAGCGAGGGGGGGGATCAGCCCCAGCATTTT. It translates to CASSEGGDQPQHF. This rearrangement joins TRBV5-6 to TRBJ1-5, with D maybe TRBD1 (6 bases). Trimming cost V 4 bases and J 5 bases, with 10 bases left between them. Germline V gene lookup returns CDR1 SGHDT and CDR2 YYEEEE. The CDR3 consists of 13 residues.

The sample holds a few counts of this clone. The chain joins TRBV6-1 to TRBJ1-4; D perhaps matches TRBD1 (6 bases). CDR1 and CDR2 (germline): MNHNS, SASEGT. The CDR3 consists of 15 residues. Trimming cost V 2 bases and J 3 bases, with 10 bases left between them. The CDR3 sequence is CASSESQGSNEKLFF. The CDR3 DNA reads TGTGCCAGCAGTGAATCACAGGGTTCTAATGAAAAACTGTTTTTT.

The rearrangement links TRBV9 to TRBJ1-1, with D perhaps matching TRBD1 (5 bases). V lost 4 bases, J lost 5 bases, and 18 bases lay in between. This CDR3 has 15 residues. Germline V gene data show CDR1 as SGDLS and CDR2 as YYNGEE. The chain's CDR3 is CASSQTGGGGTEAFF. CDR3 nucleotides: TGTGCCAGCAGCCAGACCGGGGGGGGAGGGACTGAAGCTTTCTTT.

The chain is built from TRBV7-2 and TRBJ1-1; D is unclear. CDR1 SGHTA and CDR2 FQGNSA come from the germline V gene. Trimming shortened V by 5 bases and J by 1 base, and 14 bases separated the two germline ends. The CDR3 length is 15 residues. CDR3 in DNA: TGTGCCAGCAGCCCACAAGGGAGTAAGAACACTGAAGCTTTCTTT. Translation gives CASSPQGSKNTEAFF. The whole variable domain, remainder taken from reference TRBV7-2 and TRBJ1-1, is GAGVSQSPSNKVTEKGKDVELRCDPISGHTALYWYRQSLGQGLEFLIYFQGNSAPDKSGLPSDRFSAERTGGSVSTLTIQRTQQEDSAVYLCASSPQGSKNTEAFFGQGTRLTVV.

The CDR3 coding sequence is TGTGCCAGCAGCTTAACCGGTGGACTCCCCACAGATACGCAGTATTTT. Its translation is CASSLTGGLPTDTQYF. The chain couples TRBV7-3 to TRBJ2-3; weak D call: TRBD2 (5 bases). With 0 bases removed from V and 2 bases from J, the gap between germline ends came to 12 bases. Germline loops: CDR1 SGHTA, CDR2 FQGTGA. The CDR3 loop spans 16 amino acids.

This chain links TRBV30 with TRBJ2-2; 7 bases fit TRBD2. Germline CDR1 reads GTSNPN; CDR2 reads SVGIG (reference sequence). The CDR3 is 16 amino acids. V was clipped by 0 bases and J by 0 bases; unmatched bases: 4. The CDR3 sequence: CAWSVWGGTNTGELFF. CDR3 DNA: TGTGCCTGGAGTGTGTGGGGGGGAACGAACACCGGGGAGCTGTTTTTT.